The 18 T cell receptor beta chains reported below all come from one sample, sequenced in a study of vaccination effects on CD4 cells after COVID-19. ViraFEST used viral peptide pools to expand antigen-specific CD4+ T cells before sequencing. After roughly ten days in culture, the CD4+ T cells were isolated. Participants were vaccinated with two doses of either the BNT162b2 or mRNA-1273 vaccine. Their antigen targets remain unknown. Data came from immunoSEQ multiplex PCR; TCRdb stores just in-frame clones and leaves some out. Of around 30,000 clones in the sample, roughly 80% were seen once. Sample: CD4+ T cells from PBMCs cultured with SARS-CoV-2 spike peptides, taken after COVID-19 vaccination. These receptors all stem from a human donor who received a COVID-19 vaccine. Some clones in this sample may be carry-over from other donors' samples.

The chain joins TRBV18 to TRBJ1-2, with 9 bases fitting TRBD1. The germline CDR1 and CDR2 sequences are KGHSH and LQKENI. The CDR3 extends over 19 amino acids. V shed 8 bases, J shed 10 bases, and the junction held 29 bases outside the gene matches. The CDR3: CASLRGRPGGQGIGRFYTF. The CDR3 nucleotides read TGTGCCAGCCTCCGCGGTAGGCCGGGAGGACAGGGGATTGGGAGGTTCTACACCTTC.

V and J are TRBV10-1 and TRBJ2-3, with 8 bases matching TRBD1. Germline loops: CDR1 WNHNN, CDR2 SYGVQD (reference sequence). V shed 6 bases and J 3 bases; nucleotides not matched to a gene: 5. The CDR3 is 14 amino acids. CDR3 nucleotide sequence: TGCGCCAGCAGCGAAGGACAGGGAACAGATACGCAGTATTTT. Translation: CASSEGQGTDTQYF.

The chain couples TRBV5-4 to TRBJ2-4, with a possible D match to TRBD1 (5 bases). Germline V lookup: CDR1 SGHNT, CDR2 YYREEE (reference sequence). Trimming pared 0 bases from V and 0 bases from J, leaving 7 bases between. The CDR3 contains 15 residues. In DNA form, the CDR3 reads TGTGCCAGCAGCTTGGCGACAGAAGCCAAAAACATTCAGTACTTC. Encoded protein: CASSLATEAKNIQYF.

The genes are TRBV5-1 and TRBJ1-4, with D possibly being TRBD1 (5 bases). CDR3 size: 14 residues. V was clipped by 3 bases and J by 5 bases, with 11 bases between them. The germline V gene encodes CDR1 SGHRS and CDR2 YFSETQ. CDR3 coding DNA: TGCGCCAGCAGCTCAGGGTTGATGAATGAAAAACTGTTTTTT. This sequence encodes CASSSGLMNEKLFF. The variable domain in full, with the rest retrieved from reference TRBV5-1 and TRBJ1-4, is KAGVTQTPRYLIKTRGQQVTLSCSPISGHRSVSWYQQTPGQGLQFLFEYFSETQRNKGNFPGRFSGRQFSNSRSEMNVSTLELGDSALYLCASSSGLMNEKLFFGSGTQLSVL.

This chain joins TRBV18 and TRBJ2-2, with a possible D match to TRBD1 (6 bases). Germline lookup yields CDR1 KGHSH and CDR2 LQKENI. The CDR3 covers 16 residues. Trimming pared 0 bases from V and 2 bases from J, leaving 10 bases between. The CDR3: CASSPPMGANTGELFF. The CDR3 coding sequence is TGTGCCAGCTCACCACCCATGGGGGCCAACACCGGGGAGCTGTTTTTT.

J is TRBJ2-7 and V is TRBV5-4; D remains unclear. The CDR3 length is 14 residues. The V and J ends lost 0 bases and 6 bases respectively, with 13 bases between them. Germline V lookup: CDR1 SGHNT, CDR2 YYREEE (reference sequence). The CDR3 bases are TGTGCCAGCAGCTTGGGACCCGCTTCGGGCGAGCAGTACGTC. This sequence encodes CASSLGPASGEQYV.

This chain connects TRBV29-1 to TRBJ2-3, with 9 positions matching TRBD2. CDR3 length equals 13 residues. Germline CDR1 and CDR2: SQVTM and ANQGSEA. Trimming cost V 2 bases and J 6 bases; bases outside gene matches: 3. The CDR3 protein is CSVEYGLADTQYF. The CDR3 DNA sequence: TGCAGCGTTGAATATGGACTAGCGGATACGCAGTATTTT.

This chain joins TRBV5-1 and TRBJ1-5; tentative D call: TRBD1 (5 bases). V was shortened by 0 bases and J by 9 bases, with 13 bases between the two germline ends. This CDR3 spans 14 amino acids. CDR1 and CDR2 (germline): SGHRS, YFSETQ. The CDR3 DNA reads TGCGCCAGCAGCTTGGACCAGGGAGTTGCGCCCCAGCATTTT. This codes for CASSLDQGVAPQHF.

J is TRBJ1-2 and V is TRBV5-4; D gene unclear. CDR3 length equals 18 residues. V was clipped by 1 base and J by 2 bases, with 21 bases between them. The germline V gene encodes CDR1 SGHNT and CDR2 YYREEE (reference sequence). The CDR3, as DNA: TGTGCCAGCAGCTTGTTGGGGTCGGCAGGAACAATAAACTATGGCTACACCTTC. Encoded protein: CASSLLGSAGTINYGYTF.

V usage is TRBV28 and J usage is TRBJ2-5; 12 bases map to TRBD2. CDR1 and CDR2 from the germline V gene are MDHEN and SYDVKM. With 3 bases clipped from V and 5 bases from J, the junction kept 10 bases outside the gene matches. The CDR3 contains 17 residues. The CDR3 DNA reads as TGTGCCAGCAGTTTGGGGTGGTCTAGCGGGGGGGCGGAGACCCAGTACTTC. It translates to CASSLGWSSGGAETQYF. The complete variable domain, with remaining parts taken from reference TRBV28 and TRBJ2-5, reads DVKVTQSSRYLVKRTGEKVFLECVQDMDHENMFWYRQDPGLGLRLIYFSYDVKMKEKGDIPEGYSVSREKKERFSLILESASTNQTSMYLCASSLGWSSGGAETQYFGPGTRLLVL.

This sequence joins TRBV9 and TRBJ1-1; 9 bases are a match to TRBD1. V lost 0 bases, J lost 5 bases, and 5 bases stayed unmatched. Looked up from germline, CDR1 is SGDLS and CDR2 is YYNGEE. The CDR3 loop spans 15 amino acids. The CDR3 DNA follows: TGTGCCAGCAGCGTAGAGGGACAGGGAGAAACTGAAGCTTTCTTT. Translating gives CASSVEGQGETEAFF. The variable domain in full, with the rest retrieved from reference TRBV9 and TRBJ1-1, is DSGVTQTPKHLITATGQRVTLRCSPRSGDLSVYWYQQSLDQGLQFLIQYYNGEERAKGNILERFSAQQFPDLHSELNLSSLELGDSALYFCASSVEGQGETEAFFGQGTRLTVV.

J is TRBJ1-5 and V is TRBV30; tentatively, D is TRBD1 (5 bases). CDR1 is GTSNPN, CDR2 SVGIG, per germline (reference sequence). V was clipped by 3 bases and J by 2 bases, with 14 bases between them. CDR3 length: 15 amino acids. This CDR3 reads CAWRLGTGGNQPQHF. CDR3 DNA sequence: TGTGCCTGGAGGCTGGGGACGGGGGGCAATCAGCCCCAGCATTTT.

J is TRBJ2-5 and V is TRBV4-2; D is ambiguous. V was trimmed by 0 bases and J by 3 bases, leaving 8 bases between them. The CDR3 runs to 14 residues. Germline V gene sequence: CDR1 LGHNA, CDR2 YNFKEQ. CDR3 coding DNA: TGTGCCAGCAGCCAAGATCGACCCGAAGAGACCCAGTACTTC. Translation: CASSQDRPEETQYF.

This clone was counted a few times. The chain carries TRBV2 and TRBJ2-3; 11 bases map to TRBD2. CDR3 size: 14 residues. Germline CDR1 SNHLY, CDR2 FYNNEI. The ends lost 6 bases at V and 4 bases at J; junction bases unmatched: 3. Here the CDR3 reads CASSIAGGSDTQYF. CDR3 bases: TGTGCCAGCAGCATAGCGGGGGGGTCAGATACGCAGTATTTT.

V and J are TRBV27 and TRBJ2-5; no reliable D call. The V end was cut by 4 bases, the J end by 1 base, with 16 bases between. The CDR3 contains 16 residues. Germline lookup yields CDR1 MNHEY and CDR2 SMNVEV (reference sequence). CDR3 loop: CASSSHPRPVQETQYF. CDR3 sequence (DNA): TGTGCCAGCAGTTCCCACCCCAGACCCGTCCAAGAGACCCAGTACTTC.

The V gene is TRBV9, the J gene TRBJ2-5; tentative D call: TRBD1 (6 bases). This CDR3 has 14 residues. Trimming cost V 4 bases and J 4 bases, with 14 bases left between them. CDR1 is SGDLS and CDR2 is YYNGEE in the germline V gene. DNA of the CDR3: TGTGCCAGCAGCAGGGGGTCCATTGGAGAGACCCAGTACTTC. Residues: CASSRGSIGETQYF.

This chain links TRBV24-1 with TRBJ2-3; 8 bases align to TRBD1. V shed 6 bases, J shed 3 bases, and the junction held 7 bases outside the gene matches. CDR3 length equals 15 residues. Looked up from germline, CDR1 is KGHDR and CDR2 is SFDVKD. The CDR3 DNA reads as TGTGCCACCAGTAAGGGACAGGTAGTAACAGATACGCAGTATTTT. This gives the protein CATSKGQVVTDTQYF.

V gene TRBV5-1 combines with J gene TRBJ2-1; 10 nucleotides match TRBD1. The CDR3 runs 16 residues. After removal of 1 base from V and 9 bases from J, the junction contained 10 bases not matched to a gene. Looked up from germline, CDR1 is SGHRS and CDR2 is YFSETQ. CDR3 protein: CASSLTTGTGAGEQFF. In DNA, the CDR3 is TGCGCCAGCAGCTTGACTACCGGGACAGGGGCGGGTGAGCAGTTCTTC.